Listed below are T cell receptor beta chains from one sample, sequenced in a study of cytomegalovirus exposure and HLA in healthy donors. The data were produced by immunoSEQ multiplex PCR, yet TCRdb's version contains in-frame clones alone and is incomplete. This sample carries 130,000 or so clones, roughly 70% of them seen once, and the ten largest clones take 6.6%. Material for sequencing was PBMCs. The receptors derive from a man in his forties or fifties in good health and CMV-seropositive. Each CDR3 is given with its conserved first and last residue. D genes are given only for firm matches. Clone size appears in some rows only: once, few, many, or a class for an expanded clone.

cdr3_nt: TGTGCCAGCAGCTTAATCGAGGGCTCCGGGGGAGCTGAAGCTTTCTTT
cdr3_aa: CASSLIEGSGGAEAFF
clone_size: .
v_call: TRBV7-8
d_call: .
j_call: TRBJ1-1

cdr3_nt: TGTGCCAGCAGCCGGGAACGACAGGGAGTGGTGTTTTTT
cdr3_aa: CASSRERQGVVFF
clone_size: .
v_call: TRBV11-2
d_call: TRBD1
j_call: TRBJ2-2

cdr3_nt: TGTGCCAGCAGCCTGGACCGGGACAGGAATCAGCCCCAGCATTTT
cdr3_aa: CASSLDRDRNQPQHF
clone_size: .
v_call: TRBV7-9
d_call: TRBD1
j_call: TRBJ1-5

cdr3_nt: TGTGCCAGCAGCGTAGGTCCCCGTGGGACAGGGGGCCAAAATGAGCAGTTCTTC
cdr3_aa: CASSVGPRGTGGQNEQFF
clone_size: .
v_call: TRBV9
d_call: TRBD1
j_call: TRBJ2-1

cdr3_nt: TGTGCTAGTTCGACAGGGCCCAATCAGCCCCAGCATTTT
cdr3_aa: CASSTGPNQPQHF
clone_size: .
v_call: TRBV12-5
d_call: TRBD1
j_call: TRBJ1-5

cdr3_nt: TGTGCCAGCAGATCAACAGGGGCACAGAACACTGAAGCTTTCTTT
cdr3_aa: CASRSTGAQNTEAFF
clone_size: once
v_call: TRBV6-5
d_call: TRBD1
j_call: TRBJ1-1

cdr3_nt: TGTGCCAGCAGTCGACCCCGGGGTAACTATGGCTACACCTTC
cdr3_aa: CASSRPRGNYGYTF
clone_size: .
v_call: TRBV6-1
d_call: .
j_call: TRBJ1-2

cdr3_nt: TGTGCCATCAGTGATGTAACTACAGGGGACTATGGCTACACCTTC
cdr3_aa: CAISDVTTGDYGYTF
clone_size: .
v_call: TRBV10-3
d_call: TRBD1
j_call: TRBJ1-2

cdr3_nt: TGCGCCAGCAGCACGGGACAGGTGAGCACTGAAGCTTTCTTT
cdr3_aa: CASSTGQVSTEAFF
clone_size: few
v_call: TRBV5-1
d_call: TRBD1
j_call: TRBJ1-1

cdr3_nt: TGTGCCAGCTCACCACGTGGCGGGAGGGCCAATGAGCAGTTCTTC
cdr3_aa: CASSPRGGRANEQFF
clone_size: .
v_call: TRBV18
d_call: TRBD2
j_call: TRBJ2-1

cdr3_nt: TGTGCCAGCACCTTGAGGAACACTGAAGCTTTCTTT
cdr3_aa: CASTLRNTEAFF
clone_size: .
v_call: TRBV7-9
d_call: .
j_call: TRBJ1-1

cdr3_nt: TGTGCCACCAGCAGAGATTCAGGCAGGTGGACTGAAGCTTTCTTT
cdr3_aa: CATSRDSGRWTEAFF
clone_size: few
v_call: TRBV15
d_call: .
j_call: TRBJ1-1

cdr3_nt: TGTGCCAGCAGTGTCCGGACTAGGCCAGATACGCAGTATTTT
cdr3_aa: CASSVRTRPDTQYF
clone_size: .
v_call: TRBV25-1
d_call: TRBD2
j_call: TRBJ2-3

cdr3_nt: TGTGCCAGTAGTACCGGGTACGAGCAGTACTTC
cdr3_aa: CASSTGYEQYF
clone_size: few
v_call: TRBV19
d_call: .
j_call: TRBJ2-7

cdr3_nt: TGCAGCGTTAAGACAGGGGCCCAGTACTTC
cdr3_aa: CSVKTGAQYF
clone_size: .
v_call: TRBV29-1
d_call: TRBD1
j_call: TRBJ2-5

cdr3_nt: TGTGCCAGCAGTCTGTCAGCGGGGCCAGTCTACGAGCAGTACTTC
cdr3_aa: CASSLSAGPVYEQYF
clone_size: .
v_call: TRBV27
d_call: TRBD2
j_call: TRBJ2-7

cdr3_nt: TGTGCCAGCAGCCCTCCGGTAGCGAGCAGCTCCTACGAGCAGTACTTC
cdr3_aa: CASSPPVASSSYEQYF
clone_size: .
v_call: TRBV16
d_call: .
j_call: TRBJ2-7

cdr3_nt: TGTGCCAGCAGTTTAGGTTTCCGGGACATAATTAGCAATCAGCCCCAGCATTTT
cdr3_aa: CASSLGFRDIISNQPQHF
clone_size: .
v_call: TRBV28
d_call: .
j_call: TRBJ1-5

cdr3_nt: TGTGCCAGCCAAGACAGGGCCCACGAGCAGTACTTC
cdr3_aa: CASQDRAHEQYF
clone_size: .
v_call: TRBV27
d_call: TRBD1
j_call: TRBJ2-7

cdr3_nt: TGTGCCAGCAGCGTAGCTTCCGGGGAGCTGTTTTTT
cdr3_aa: CASSVASGELFF
clone_size: .
v_call: TRBV9
d_call: .
j_call: TRBJ2-2

cdr3_nt: TGTGCCAGCAGCTCTGGGGCGTCAGATACGCAGTATTTT
cdr3_aa: CASSSGASDTQYF
clone_size: .
v_call: TRBV6-4
d_call: .
j_call: TRBJ2-3

cdr3_nt: TGTGCCAGCAGCCAACCGGGACTAAACACAGATACGCAGTATTTT
cdr3_aa: CASSQPGLNTDTQYF
clone_size: few
v_call: TRBV4-2
d_call: TRBD2
j_call: TRBJ2-3

cdr3_nt: TGTGCCAGCAAACCCGACAGACCCGAAAAACTGTTTTTT
cdr3_aa: CASKPDRPEKLFF
clone_size: .
v_call: TRBV6-1
d_call: .
j_call: TRBJ1-4

cdr3_nt: TGTGCCAGCTCACCGGGGGGTTCTAACTATGGCTACACCTTC
cdr3_aa: CASSPGGSNYGYTF
clone_size: .
v_call: TRBV18
d_call: .
j_call: TRBJ1-2

cdr3_nt: TGTGCCAGCAGTCCCCTCTGGGGGGCTAATGAAAAACTGTTTTTT
cdr3_aa: CASSPLWGANEKLFF
clone_size: .
v_call: TRBV28
d_call: .
j_call: TRBJ1-4

cdr3_nt: TGTGCCAGTAGTTCTACCCCACGGGGAGGACTCTATGGCTACACCTTC
cdr3_aa: CASSSTPRGGLYGYTF
clone_size: few
v_call: TRBV19
d_call: .
j_call: TRBJ1-2

cdr3_nt: TGTGCCAGCAGTGGGGGGTCGGGGGGGAGCACAGATACGCAGTATTTT
cdr3_aa: CASSGGSGGSTDTQYF
clone_size: .
v_call: TRBV2
d_call: TRBD2
j_call: TRBJ2-3

cdr3_nt: TGTGCCAGCAGTCTCACGAGGGCGGGGAAGCGTACCATATATTTT
cdr3_aa: CASSLTRAGKRTIYF
clone_size: .
v_call: TRBV28
d_call: .
j_call: TRBJ1-3

cdr3_nt: TGTGCCACCGGACTAGCGGGACCCACAGATACGCAGTATTTT
cdr3_aa: CATGLAGPTDTQYF
clone_size: .
v_call: TRBV27
d_call: TRBD2
j_call: TRBJ2-3

cdr3_nt: TGTGCCAGCAGCCTGGGGGCAACAGGGGGCTCCTACGAGCAGTACTTC
cdr3_aa: CASSLGATGGSYEQYF
clone_size: .
v_call: TRBV28
d_call: TRBD1
j_call: TRBJ2-7

cdr3_nt: TGTGCCAGTAGTACCGGGACAGGTTCGAGCACAGATACGCAGTATTTT
cdr3_aa: CASSTGTGSSTDTQYF
clone_size: .
v_call: TRBV19
d_call: TRBD1
j_call: TRBJ2-3

cdr3_nt: TGTGCCAGCAGTTTATTTTTGGTACAGGGGAAAAATCAGCCCCAGCATTTT
cdr3_aa: CASSLFLVQGKNQPQHF
clone_size: once
v_call: TRBV28
d_call: TRBD1
j_call: TRBJ1-5